A single sample is the source of the 9 T cell receptor beta chains below, sequenced in a study of human T cells and chemical hapten exposure. TCRdb reprocessed the RACE reads via MiXCR and lists one record per CDR3 protein. The sample lists tens of thousands of distinct CDR3 sequences, approximately 9.8% occurring once. Documented time point: patch test 1, 2 weeks after DPC sensitization. As for treatment: therapeutic diphenylcyclopropenone sensitization with weekly scalp DPC. Sequenced here: whole blood, sampled in connection with sensitization to the hapten diphenylcyclopropenone (DPC). Receptors originate from a woman aged 40 to 49 with alopecia areata. Some clones in this sample may be carry-over from other donors' samples.

This clonotype was counted at least ten times. V gene TRBV5-1 combines with J gene TRBJ1-6; TRBD1 matches at 7 bases. CDR1 SGHRS and CDR2 YFSETQ come from the germline V gene. The CDR3 has 15 amino acids. J gave up 7 bases and V 2 bases, and 6 bases lay outside the gene matches. CDR3 nucleotides: TGCGCCAGCAGCTTTGGGACAGTCTCAAATTCACCCCTCCACTTT. Translated, it gives CASSFGTVSNSPLHF.

The J gene is TRBJ2-1, the V gene TRBV10-3; a weak D match, TRBD2 (5 bases). CDR1 is ENHRY and CDR2 is SYGVKD in the germline V gene. The length of the CDR3 is 15 residues. Here the CDR3 reads CASSGGLSSYNEQFF. The DNA of the CDR3 is TGTGCAAGCAGCGGAGGCTTAAGCTCCTACAATGAGCAGTTCTTC.

The table lists this clonotype with a few counts. CDR3: CSVGEGKGNTIYF. CDR3 nucleotides: TGCAGCGTTGGCGAGGGGAAAGGAAACACCATATATTTT. This chain links TRBV29-1 with TRBJ1-3, with D perhaps matching TRBD1 (5 bases). Germline CDR1 SQVTM, CDR2 ANQGSEA. Trimming shortened V by 4 bases and J by 4 bases, and 11 bases separated the two germline ends. The CDR3 sequence is 13 residues long.

The chain uses TRBV6-2 or TRBV6-3 and TRBJ2-2; D is possibly TRBD1 or TRBD2 (5 bases each). The CDR3 contains 13 residues. Trimming took off 7 bases at V and 6 bases at J, with 12 bases between the two ends. CDR1 is MNHEY and CDR2 is SVGEGT in the germline V gene. The CDR3 loop reads CASIQGGPGELFF. The CDR3 DNA follows: TGTGCCAGCATTCAGGGCGGGCCCGGGGAGCTGTTTTTT.

There are a few counts of this clonotype. The chain links TRBV9 to TRBJ2-1, with 9 bases identical to TRBD2. The junction had 6 bases not matched to a gene; V was cut back by 6 bases and J by 2 bases. The CDR3 is 15 residues long. Germline-derived CDR1 and CDR2 are SGDLS and YYNGEE. The CDR3: CASNGAGGTYNEQFF. Written as DNA, the CDR3 is TGTGCCAGCAACGGAGCGGGGGGAACCTACAATGAGCAGTTCTTC.

The rearrangement joins TRBV14 to TRBJ2-5; D not resolved. This CDR3 comprises 15 residues. V was shortened by 2 bases and J by 1 base, with 11 bases between the two germline ends. Germline V gene data show CDR1 as SGHDN and CDR2 as FVKESK. CDR3 nucleotide sequence: TGTGCCAGCAGCCAATTCCAGCCTCCCCAAGAGACCCAGTACTTC. Translation: CASSQFQPPQETQYF.

In its sample, this clonotype was seen many times. The chain uses TRBV20-1 and TRBJ1-2, with 7 bases lining up with TRBD1. V lost 7 bases and J lost 4; bases outside the gene matches: 9. This CDR3 contains 13 residues. The germline V gene encodes CDR1 DFQATT and CDR2 SNEGSKA (reference sequence). DNA for the CDR3: TGCAGTGTGCTAGGGACAGTCAGCTATGGCTACACCTTC. Residues: CSVLGTVSYGYTF.

This clonotype was observed a few times. The chain uses TRBV5-1 and TRBJ1-2; no firm D call. The CDR3 covers 13 residues. Germline lookup yields CDR1 SGHRS and CDR2 YFSETQ. The V end was cut by 6 bases, the J end by 6 bases, with 15 bases between. The CDR3 sequence: CASNNAIGDGYTF. The CDR3 coding sequence is TGCGCCAGCAACAACGCGATCGGCGATGGCTACACCTTC.

In this sample, this clonotype turned up many times. The chain recombines TRBV7-9 with TRBJ1-2; no definite D call. The V gene's germline CDR1 is SEHNR and CDR2 FQNEAQ (reference sequence). The germline V and J ends were trimmed by 1 base and 8 bases, with 8 bases remaining between them. The CDR3 is made up of 12 amino acids. CDR3: CASSLEAGGYTF. CDR3 bases: TGTGCCAGCAGCTTAGAGGCTGGCGGCTACACCTTC.